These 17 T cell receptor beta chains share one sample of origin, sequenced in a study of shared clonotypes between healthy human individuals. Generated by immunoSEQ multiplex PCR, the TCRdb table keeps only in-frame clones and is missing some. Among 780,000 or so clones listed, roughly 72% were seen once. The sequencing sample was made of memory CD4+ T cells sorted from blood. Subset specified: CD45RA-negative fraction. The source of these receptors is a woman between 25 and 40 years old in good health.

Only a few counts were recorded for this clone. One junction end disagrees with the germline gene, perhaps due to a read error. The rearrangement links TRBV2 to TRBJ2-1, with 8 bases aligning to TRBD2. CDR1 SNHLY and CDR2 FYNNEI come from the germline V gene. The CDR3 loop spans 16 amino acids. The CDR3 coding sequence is TGTGCCAGCCGTGAGCTAGCGGGTACTTCCTACAATGAGCAGTTCTTC. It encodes CASRELAGTSYNEQFF.

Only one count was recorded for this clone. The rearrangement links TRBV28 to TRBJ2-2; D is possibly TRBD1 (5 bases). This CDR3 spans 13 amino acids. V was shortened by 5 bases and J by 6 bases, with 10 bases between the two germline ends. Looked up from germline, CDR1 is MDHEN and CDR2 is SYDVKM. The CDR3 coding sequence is TGTGCCAGCAGTAGCAGGGTACCCGGGGAGCTGTTTTTT. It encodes CASSSRVPGELFF. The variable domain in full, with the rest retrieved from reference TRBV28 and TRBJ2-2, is DVKVTQSSRYLVKRTGEKVFLECVQDMDHENMFWYRQDPGLGLRLIYFSYDVKMKEKGDIPEGYSVSREKKERFSLILESASTNQTSMYLCASSSRVPGELFFGEGSRLTVL.

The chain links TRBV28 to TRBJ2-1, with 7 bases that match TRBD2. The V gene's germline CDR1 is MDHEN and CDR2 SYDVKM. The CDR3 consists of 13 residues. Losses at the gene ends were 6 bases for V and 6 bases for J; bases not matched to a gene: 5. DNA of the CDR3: TGTGCCAGCAGGGGGACGGGGGGCAATGAGCAGTTCTTC. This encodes CASRGTGGNEQFF.

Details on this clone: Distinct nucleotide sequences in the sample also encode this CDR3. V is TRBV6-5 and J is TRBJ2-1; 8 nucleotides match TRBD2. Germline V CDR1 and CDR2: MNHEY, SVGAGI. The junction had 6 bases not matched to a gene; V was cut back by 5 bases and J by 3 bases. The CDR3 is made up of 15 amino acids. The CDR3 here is CASSPTSGLYNEQFF. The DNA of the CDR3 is TGTGCCAGCAGTCCTACTAGCGGCCTCTACAATGAGCAGTTCTTC.

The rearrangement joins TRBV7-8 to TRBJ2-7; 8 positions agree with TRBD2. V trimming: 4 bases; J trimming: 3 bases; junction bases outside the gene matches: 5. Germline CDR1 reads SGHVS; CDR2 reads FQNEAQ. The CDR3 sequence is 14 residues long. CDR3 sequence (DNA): TGTGCCAGCAGCTATAGCGGGGCTGACTACGAGCAGTACTTC. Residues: CASSYSGADYEQYF.

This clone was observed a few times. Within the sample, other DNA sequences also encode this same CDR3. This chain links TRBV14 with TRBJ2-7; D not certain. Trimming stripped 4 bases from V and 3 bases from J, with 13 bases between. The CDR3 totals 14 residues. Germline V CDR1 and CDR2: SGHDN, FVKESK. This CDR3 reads CASSPSLLHYEQYF. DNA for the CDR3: TGTGCCAGCAGCCCAAGTCTGCTTCACTACGAGCAGTACTTC. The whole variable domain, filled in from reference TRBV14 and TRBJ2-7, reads EAGVTQFPSHSVIEKGQTVTLRCDPISGHDNLYWYRRVMGKEIKFLLHFVKESKQDESGMPNNRFLAERTGGTYSTLKVQPAELEDSGVYFCASSPSLLHYEQYFGPGTRLTVT.

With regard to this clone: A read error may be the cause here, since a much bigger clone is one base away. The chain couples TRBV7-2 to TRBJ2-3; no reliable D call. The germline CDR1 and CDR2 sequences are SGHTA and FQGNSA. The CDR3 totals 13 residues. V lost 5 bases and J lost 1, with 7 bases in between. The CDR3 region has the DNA TGTGCCAGCAGCCCCCCCGGCACAGATACGCAGTATTTT. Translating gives CASSPPGTDTQYF.

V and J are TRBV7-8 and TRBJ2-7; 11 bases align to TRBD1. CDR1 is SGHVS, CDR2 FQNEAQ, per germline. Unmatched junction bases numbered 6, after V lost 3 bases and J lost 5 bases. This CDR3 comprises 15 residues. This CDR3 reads CASSFSGQGGHEQYF. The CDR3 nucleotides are TGTGCCAGCAGCTTCTCGGGACAGGGGGGCCACGAGCAGTACTTC.

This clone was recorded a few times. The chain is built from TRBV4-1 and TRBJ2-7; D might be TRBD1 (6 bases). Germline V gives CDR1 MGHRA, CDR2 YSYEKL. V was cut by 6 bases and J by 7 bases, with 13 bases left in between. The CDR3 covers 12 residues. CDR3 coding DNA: TGCGCCAGCAGTCAGACAGGACGAGAGCAGTACTTC. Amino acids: CASSQTGREQYF.

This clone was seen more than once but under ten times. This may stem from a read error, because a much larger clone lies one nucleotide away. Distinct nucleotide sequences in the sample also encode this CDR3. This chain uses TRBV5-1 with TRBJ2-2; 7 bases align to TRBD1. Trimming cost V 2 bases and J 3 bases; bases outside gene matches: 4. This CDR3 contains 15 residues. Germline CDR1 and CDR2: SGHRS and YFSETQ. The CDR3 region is CASSFGDRDTGELFF. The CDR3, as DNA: TGCGCCAGCAGCTTCGGAGACAGGGACACCGGGGAGCTGTTTTTT.

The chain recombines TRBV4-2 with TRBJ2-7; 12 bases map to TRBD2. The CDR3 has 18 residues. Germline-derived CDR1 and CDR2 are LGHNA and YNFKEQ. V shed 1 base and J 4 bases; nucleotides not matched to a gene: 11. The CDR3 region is CASSQALAGGRLLYEQYF. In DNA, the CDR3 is TGTGCCAGCAGCCAAGCCCTAGCGGGAGGGCGACTACTATACGAGCAGTACTTC.

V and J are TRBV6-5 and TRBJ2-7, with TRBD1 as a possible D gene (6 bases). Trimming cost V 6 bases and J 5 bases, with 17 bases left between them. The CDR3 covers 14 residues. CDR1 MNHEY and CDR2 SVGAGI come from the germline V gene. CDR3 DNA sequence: TGTGCCAGCAGCCGGGGACAACCACCAAACGAGCAGTACTTC. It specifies CASSRGQPPNEQYF.

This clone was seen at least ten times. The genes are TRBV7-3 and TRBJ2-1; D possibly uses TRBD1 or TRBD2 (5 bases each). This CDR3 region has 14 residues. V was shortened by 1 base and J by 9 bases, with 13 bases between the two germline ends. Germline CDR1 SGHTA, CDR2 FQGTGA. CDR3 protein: CASSLRGSQGEQFF. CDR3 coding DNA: TGTGCCAGCAGCTTAAGAGGGAGTCAGGGTGAGCAGTTCTTC.

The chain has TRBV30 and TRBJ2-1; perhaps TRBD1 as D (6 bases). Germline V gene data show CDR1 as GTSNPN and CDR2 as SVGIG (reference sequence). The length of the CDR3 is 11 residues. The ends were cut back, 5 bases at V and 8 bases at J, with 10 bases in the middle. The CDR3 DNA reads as TGTGCCTGGGGGGGCTGGTATGAGCAGTTCTTC. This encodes CAWGGWYEQFF.

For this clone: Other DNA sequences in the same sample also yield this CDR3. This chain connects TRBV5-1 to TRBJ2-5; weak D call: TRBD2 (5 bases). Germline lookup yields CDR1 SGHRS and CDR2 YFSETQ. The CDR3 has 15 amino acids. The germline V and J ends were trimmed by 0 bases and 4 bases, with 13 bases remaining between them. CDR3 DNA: TGCGCCAGCAGCTTGGGTGCGGGTACGGGAGAGACCCAGTACTTC. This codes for CASSLGAGTGETQYF.

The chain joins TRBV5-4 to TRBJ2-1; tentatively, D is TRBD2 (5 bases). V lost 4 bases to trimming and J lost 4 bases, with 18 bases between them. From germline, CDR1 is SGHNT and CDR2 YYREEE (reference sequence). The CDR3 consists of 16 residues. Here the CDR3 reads CASSLDPRGSYNEQFF. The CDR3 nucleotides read TGTGCCAGCAGCCTCGATCCCCGGGGATCATACAATGAGCAGTTCTTC. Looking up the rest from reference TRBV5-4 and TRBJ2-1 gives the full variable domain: ETGVTQSPTHLIKTRGQQVTLRCSSQSGHNTVSWYQQALGQGPQFIFQYYREEENGRGNFPPRFSGLQFPNYSSELNVNALELDDSALYLCASSLDPRGSYNEQFFGPGTRLTVL.

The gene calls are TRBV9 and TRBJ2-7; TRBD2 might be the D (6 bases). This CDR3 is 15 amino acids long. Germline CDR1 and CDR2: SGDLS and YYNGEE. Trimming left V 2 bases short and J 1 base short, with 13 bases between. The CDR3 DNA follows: TGTGCCAGCAGCGTGGGAGGCGGGGATTCCTACGAGCAGTACTTC. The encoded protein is CASSVGGGDSYEQYF. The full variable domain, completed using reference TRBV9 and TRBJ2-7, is DSGVTQTPKHLITATGQRVTLRCSPRSGDLSVYWYQQSLDQGLQFLIQYYNGEERAKGNILERFSAQQFPDLHSELNLSSLELGDSALYFCASSVGGGDSYEQYFGPGTRLTVT.